The rows below give T cell receptor beta chains drawn from one sample of a study of Tregs in tolerant kidney transplant recipients. Assay: immunoSEQ multiplex PCR; the TCRdb copy retains only in-frame clones and omits some. The sample holds over 70,000 clones, roughly 91% seen once. Sequencing used CD4+ T cells from blood (PBMCs), obtained 24 months after the transplant. The receptor source for this set is a human patient who received a combined kidney and bone marrow transplant. These T cells may partly come from the graft donor. CDR3s include the opening cysteine and the closing phenylalanine or tryptophan. The D gene is left open where the match is weak. Clone size appears in some rows only: once, few, many, or a class for an expanded clone.

CASSLQEATQYF TGTGCCAGCAGCTTGCAGGAGGCGACCCAGTACTTC TRBV11-3 . TRBJ2-5 .
CASSSTLEGSAQPQHF TGTGCCAGCAGTTCCACCTTGGAGGGCTCAGCTCAGCCCCAGCATTTT TRBV28 . TRBJ1-5 .
CASSSQALGGFSYNSPLHF TGCGCCAGCAGCTCACAGGCGCTGGGTGGCTTCTCCTATAATTCACCCCTCCACTTT TRBV5-1 . TRBJ1-6 .
CASSFRQAKNEKLFF TGTGCCAGCAGCTTTCGACAGGCCAAGAATGAAAAACTGTTTTTT TRBV11-3 . TRBJ1-4 .
CASSPIGTETEQYF TGCGCCAGCAGCCCTATCGGGACAGAAACCGAGCAGTACTTC TRBV5-1 . TRBJ2-7 TRBD1
CASTPTGVAGRTDTQYF TGTGCCAGCACCCCCACTGGGGTAGCGGGGAGGACAGATACGCAGTATTTT TRBV28 once TRBJ2-3 TRBD2
CASSPPRPNGYTF TGTGCCAGCTCACCACCGCGCCCTAATGGCTACACCTTC TRBV18 once TRBJ1-2 .
CASSRGLDLKQYF TGTGCCAGCAGCCGAGGACTCGACCTTAAGCAGTACTTC TRBV6-5 once TRBJ2-7 .
CASSQTGNYGYTF TGTGCCAGCAGTCAGACAGGGAACTATGGCTACACCTTC TRBV6-5 . TRBJ1-2 TRBD1
CASSQDTASGGYEQYF TGTGCCAGCAGCCAAGATACAGCTAGCGGGGGGTACGAGCAGTACTTC TRBV14 few TRBJ2-7 TRBD2
CASSHAPTATRVGDEQFF TGCGCCAGCAGCCATGCCCCTACTGCGACTAGAGTTGGGGATGAGCAGTTCTTC TRBV4-1 . TRBJ2-1 .
CASSVGGTGGYEQYF TGTGCCAGCAGCGTAGGAGGGACAGGGGGCTACGAGCAGTACTTC TRBV9 . TRBJ2-7 TRBD1
CASSPGRDFSYEQYF TGTGCCAGCTCACCAGGCCGGGACTTCTCCTACGAGCAGTACTTC TRBV18 . TRBJ2-7 .
CASSLDSYGYTF TGTGCCAGCAGCTTGGACAGCTATGGCTACACCTTC TRBV5-4 once TRBJ1-2 .
CSARDRISLAKNIQYF TGCAGCGCCCGGGACAGGATCTCTCTAGCCAAAAACATTCAGTACTTC TRBV29-1 . TRBJ2-4 TRBD1
CAILAGHEQFF TGTGCCATCCTAGCGGGGCATGAGCAGTTCTTC TRBV2 . TRBJ2-1 TRBD2
CASSQGKQGAYNEQFF TGCGCCAGCAGCCAGGGAAAACAGGGGGCTTACAATGAGCAGTTCTTC TRBV4-1 . TRBJ2-1 TRBD1
CASSLGSGGSYEQYF TGTGCCAGCAGCTTAGGGTCAGGGGGTTCCTACGAGCAGTACTTC TRBV13 . TRBJ2-7 TRBD1
CASSNRGRRVAFF TGTGCCAGCAGTAACAGGGGGCGACGGGTAGCTTTCTTT TRBV6-5 . TRBJ1-1 TRBD1
CASSQAPVTSGGTYEQYF TGCGCCAGCAGCCAAGCCCCGGTGACTAGCGGGGGAACCTACGAGCAGTACTTC TRBV4-1 . TRBJ2-7 TRBD2
CASSQGSGLSTDTQYF TGCGCCAGCAGCCAAGGTAGCGGACTCAGCACAGATACGCAGTATTTT TRBV4-3 . TRBJ2-3 .
CASSPTGLDTQYF TGTGCCAGCAGCCCCACAGGGTTAGATACGCAGTATTTT TRBV9 . TRBJ2-3 .
CASSPYPGTTGNMQYF TGTGCCAGCAGCCCGTATCCCGGGACAACGGGGAATATGCAGTATTTT TRBV7-9 . TRBJ2-3 .
CAWSVLGKLNYGYTF TGTGCCTGGAGTGTACTAGGTAAACTCAACTATGGCTACACCTTC TRBV30 . TRBJ1-2 .
CASNPRSGETQYF TGTGCCAGTAATCCAAGGAGTGGAGAGACCCAGTACTTC TRBV19 . TRBJ2-5 .
CASRTGTGSLNEQFF TGTGCCAGCAGGACCGGGACAGGGTCACTCAATGAGCAGTTCTTC TRBV5-4 . TRBJ2-1 TRBD1
CASRKQGPLDGYTF TGTGCCAGCAGGAAGCAGGGCCCTCTTGATGGCTACACCTTC TRBV28 . TRBJ1-2 .
CASSYQGGNSPLHF TGTGCCAGCAGCTACCAGGGAGGGAATTCACCCCTCCACTTT TRBV11-1 . TRBJ1-6 .
CASSYSKGVGKNIQYF TGTGCCAGCAGTTACTCAAAGGGGGTGGGCAAAAACATTCAGTACTTC TRBV6-6 . TRBJ2-4 .
CASSLDGRSYEQYF TGTGCCAGCAGCTTAGACGGGAGGTCCTACGAGCAGTACTTC TRBV7-2 . TRBJ2-7 TRBD2
CASSFKPGTSGLNEQFF TGTGCCAGCAGCTTCAAACCCGGGACTAGCGGCCTCAATGAGCAGTTCTTC TRBV7-2 once TRBJ2-1 TRBD2
CASRLAGAEETQYF TGTGCCAGCAGACTAGCGGGGGCGGAAGAGACCCAGTACTTC TRBV6-5 . TRBJ2-5 TRBD2
CASSWAGATNEKLFF TGTGCCAGCAGTTGGGCGGGAGCAACTAATGAAAAACTGTTTTTT TRBV2 . TRBJ1-4 .
CASRENTGEGGYTF TGTGCCAGCAGAGAAAATACAGGGGAAGGTGGCTACACCTTC TRBV6-4 . TRBJ1-2 TRBD1
CASSLDHGYGYTF TGTGCCAGCAGCTTAGATCACGGGTATGGCTACACCTTC TRBV11-2 . TRBJ1-2 .
CASSVGGGPGDEQFF TGTGCCAGCAGCGTAGGCGGGGGGCCTGGGGATGAGCAGTTCTTC TRBV9 . TRBJ2-1 TRBD2
CASSSRLAGGIDTQYF TGTGCCAGCAGTTCCCGACTAGCGGGGGGGATAGATACGCAGTATTTT TRBV28 . TRBJ2-3 TRBD2
CASSRQGAQPNEKLFF TGTGCCAGCAGTCGACAGGGGGCGCAGCCAAATGAAAAACTGTTTTTT TRBV28 . TRBJ1-4 TRBD1
CASSRRGTSGGYNEQFF TGCGCCAGCAGCAGACGGGGGACTAGCGGGGGGTACAATGAGCAGTTCTTC TRBV4-1 . TRBJ2-1 TRBD2
CASSRTGRDTDTQYF TGTGCCAGCAGCCGGACAGGACGTGACACAGATACGCAGTATTTT TRBV5-4 . TRBJ2-3 TRBD1
CASSQSYVRRGVSSYEQYF TGTGCCAGCAGCCAATCCTATGTTAGGCGGGGGGTCTCCTCCTACGAGCAGTACTTC TRBV14 . TRBJ2-7 TRBD2
CASSPPRPGEQFF TGTGCCAGCTCACCACCGAGGCCGGGTGAGCAGTTCTTC TRBV18 . TRBJ2-1 .
CASSPDNSPLHF TGCGCCAGCAGCCCGGATAATTCACCCCTCCACTTT TRBV5-1 . TRBJ1-6 .